These 11 T cell receptor beta chains were sequenced from one sample in a study of T cell clonality in common variable immunodeficiency. Their target antigens are unknown. Findings and caveats of the study: Common variable immunodeficiency TCR beta sequences reportedly had fewer deletions and N-nucleotide insertions.

The repertoire was sequenced with immunoSEQ multiplex PCR; TCRdb's copy has only in-frame clones and lacks some. The sample shows about 34,000 clones, none of them appearing just once. The sample consisted of peripheral blood mononuclear cells. These receptors all stem from a human donor with common variable immunodeficiency.

By share of the sample, this clone is medium-sized (0.01 to 0.1%). The read falls 3 residues short of the CDR3 end, and the missing part is taken from the germline J gene. The chain recombines TRBV20-1 with TRBJ1-6; TRBD1 agrees at 12 bases. The CDR3 covers 14 residues. The germline CDR1 and CDR2 sequences are DFQATT and SNEGSKA (reference sequence). Partial CDR3 DNA: TGCAGTGCAGACCCGGGACAGGGGGCGAGGGCC. It codes for CSADPGQGARA. The complete CDR3 sequence is CSADPGQGARALHF.

This clone was detected only a few times. From the germline J gene comes the end of the CDR3, since the read stops 3 residues before it. V and J are TRBV13 and TRBJ2-3, with 9 bases fitting TRBD2. Looked up from germline, CDR1 is PRHDT and CDR2 is FYEKMQ (reference sequence). Germline trimming cut 4 bases from V and 6 bases from J; bases unmatched to any gene: 5. The CDR3 is 14 amino acids. The CDR3 DNA, read in part, is TGTGCCAGCAGCTCGGGACTAGCAACCGATACG. Encoded protein: CASSSGLATDT. The whole CDR3 region reads CASSSGLATDTQYF.

This clone came up many times. An end of the junction differs from the germline gene, which may be a read error. The read stops 3 residues short of the end of the CDR3; the missing end is completed from the germline J gene. The chain recombines TRBV4-2 with TRBJ2-7, with D perhaps matching TRBD1 (6 bases). Germline assignment: CDR1 LGHNA and CDR2 YNFKEQ. The CDR3 has 15 amino acids. CDR3 loop: CASSQDFGRGYEQYF. CDR3 bases read: TGCGCCAGCAGCCAAGATTTTGGCAGGGGCTACGAG.

This clone was counted ten times or more. The missing CDR3 end, 3 residues past where the read stops, is filled in from the germline J gene. This chain links TRBV19 with TRBJ2-5, with TRBD1 matching over 7 bases. Per germline, CDR1 LNHDA and CDR2 SQIVND (reference sequence). The junction had 11 bases not matched to a gene; V was cut back by 5 bases and J by 5 bases. This CDR3 contains 15 residues. The covered CDR3 bases are TGTGCCAGTAGTCCCTATCAGGGGGTCGGGGAGACC. The encoded protein is CASSPYQGVGET. From start to end, the CDR3 is CASSPYQGVGETQYF.

This clone has ten or more counts. The read gets to within 3 residues of the CDR3 end, and the germline J gene fills in the rest. V usage is TRBV19 and J usage is TRBJ1-4; D possibly corresponds to TRBD1 (5 bases). Germline-derived CDR1 and CDR2 are LNHDA and SQIVND (reference sequence). The length of the CDR3 is 15 residues. V gave up 5 bases and J gave up 7 bases, with 17 bases separating them. The CDR3 bases that were read are TGTGCCAGTAGTCCTCCAGGGTTCTACCTTGAAAAA. This gives the protein CASSPPGFYLEK. The whole CDR3 region reads CASSPPGFYLEKLFF.

Of note for this clone: The CDR3 extends 3 residues past the end of the read, so its final part is completed from the germline J gene. The same CDR3 is also encoded by other DNA sequences in this sample. This sequence joins TRBV2 and TRBJ1-5; 10 bases are a match to TRBD1. This CDR3 is 13 amino acids long. Germline CDR1 and CDR2: SNHLY and FYNNEI. Germline trimming cut 6 bases from V and 7 bases from J; bases unmatched to any gene: 3. The sequenced CDR3 bases are TGTGCCAGCAGGGAGGGACAGGGGCAGCCC. Residues: CASREGQGQP. The complete CDR3 sequence is CASREGQGQPQHF.

In this sample, this clone is medium-sized. The read stops 3 residues short of the end of the CDR3; the missing end is completed from the germline J gene. The V call is TRBV20-1, the J call TRBJ2-7; D uncertain. The CDR3 runs 14 residues. Germline CDR1 and CDR2: DFQATT and SNEGSKA (reference sequence). V was trimmed by 1 base and J by 6 bases, leaving 16 bases between them. Partial CDR3 DNA: TGCAGTGCTAGAGGACGCCTAGACGGAGCCGAG. Protein: CSARGRLDGAE. The whole CDR3 sequence is CSARGRLDGAEQYF.

In this sample, this clone turned up many times. The missing CDR3 end, 3 residues past where the read stops, is filled in from the germline J gene. The chain employs TRBV7-3 and TRBJ2-7; 7 bases align to TRBD2. The V segment lost 5 bases and the J segment 1 base; nucleotides outside the gene matches: 5. The CDR3 totals 14 residues. Germline V gene lookup returns CDR1 SGHTA and CDR2 FQGTGA. CDR3 region: CASSPSAGSYEQYF. CDR3 DNA, as far as it was read: TGTGCCAGCAGCCCCTCAGCGGGATCCTACGAG.

This clone was observed at least ten times. The CDR3 end lies 3 residues beyond the end of the read and is filled in from the germline J gene. The chain combines TRBV18 with TRBJ2-5, with 12 bases fitting TRBD1. The CDR3 is 16 amino acids. V lost 6 bases, J lost 4 bases, and 9 bases stayed unmatched. CDR1 is KGHSH, CDR2 LQKENI, per germline. Incomplete CDR3 DNA: TGTGCCAGCTCCCCTCCTGGGACAGGGGGCGGAGAGACC. Amino acid sequence: CASSPPGTGGGET. The whole CDR3 protein reads CASSPPGTGGGETQYF.

This clone was counted only a few times. The read falls 3 residues short of the CDR3 end, and the missing part is taken from the germline J gene. The V call is TRBV6-2 or TRBV6-3, the J call TRBJ1-5; a weak D match, TRBD1 (5 bases). Trimming removed 5 bases from V and 4 bases from J, with 15 bases in between. CDR1 MNHEY and CDR2 SVGEGT come from the germline V gene. This CDR3 has 15 amino acids. The part of the CDR3 DNA that was read is TGTGCCAGCAGTCGAGTGCAGGGTGGGAATCAGCCC. Translated, it gives CASSRVQGGNQP. In full, the CDR3 reads CASSRVQGGNQPQHF.

The covered CDR3 bases are TGTGCCAGCAGCCCGGGACTAGCGGGCAATGAG. Protein product: CASSPGLAGNE. The full-length CDR3 reads as CASSPGLAGNEQFF. The V call is TRBV11-1, the J call TRBJ2-1; 12 bases align to TRBD2. The read is 3 residues too short to cover the CDR3 end, so that end is filled in from the germline J gene. J was trimmed by 6 bases and V by 5 bases; bases with no gene match: 2. Germline V gene lookup returns CDR1 SGHAT and CDR2 FQDESV (reference sequence). The CDR3 totals 14 residues.